This is a list of T cell receptor beta chains from one sample in a study of T-cell reconstitution after alpha-beta-depleted transplantation in children. TCRdb used MiXCR to reprocess the PCR reads, holding one entry per CDR3 protein. The sample shows around 490,000 distinct CDR3 sequences, roughly 11% of them seen only once. This sample comprised PBMCs, mostly from graft donor cells, obtained 180 days after TCRalphabeta/CD19-depleted stem cell transplant. The receptors shown here come from a female patient aged 2-10 years who had a stem cell transplant for aplastic anemia, so the T cells may come from the graft donor. Both conserved end residues are part of each CDR3. D genes are given only for firm matches. Clone size is not always given. Where it is, it says once, few, many or a class for expanded clones.

.	TRBV20-1	many	TRBJ2-7	TGCAGTGCTAGCGGGAGAGTCTACGAGCAGTACTTC	CSASGRVYEQYF
.	TRBV12-3/TRBV12-4	few	TRBJ2-2	TGTGCCAGCAGTTTTTTGAGGTCCGGGGAGCTGTTTTTT	CASSFLRSGELFF
.	TRBV19	.	TRBJ1-3	TGTGCCAGTACCCCGAGGGGGGGTCACGCCTCTGGAAACACCATATATTTT	CASTPRGGHASGNTIYF
.	TRBV20-1	.	TRBJ2-1	TGCAGTGCTAGAGAGCTTAGGGCATACAATGAGCAGTTCTTC	CSARELRAYNEQFF
.	TRBV30	.	TRBJ2-1	TGTGCCTGGAGCAGGGGATCCTACAATGAGCAGTTCTTC	CAWSRGSYNEQFF
.	TRBV25-1	.	TRBJ2-2	TGTGCCAGCAGTGAATTGGGGGGCACCGGGGAGCTGTTTTTT	CASSELGGTGELFF
.	TRBV29-1	many	TRBJ2-1	TGCAGCGTTGAGAGGGGGAGGGCCTACAATGAGCAGTTCTTC	CSVERGRAYNEQFF
TRBD1	TRBV6-5	many	TRBJ2-5	TGTGCCAGCAGTTATACGGCGGGACAGGAAGAAGAGACCCAGTACTTC	CASSYTAGQEEETQYF
.	TRBV20-1	few	TRBJ2-3	TGCAGTGCTAGGGGGGACTCGGGCACAGATACGCAGTATTTT	CSARGDSGTDTQYF
.	TRBV14	few	TRBJ1-2	TGTGCCAGCAGCCAAGATTCGGCTTCGGGTGGCTACACCTTC	CASSQDSASGGYTF
TRBD1	TRBV4-3	.	TRBJ2-3	TGCGCCAGCAGCCCCCAGGACAGGGACGGAACAGATACGCAGTATTTT	CASSPQDRDGTDTQYF
.	TRBV7-6	.	TRBJ1-4	TGTGCCAGCAGCTCGGGGCAGTATATATATGAAAAACTGTTTTTT	CASSSGQYIYEKLFF
.	TRBV29-1	.	TRBJ1-1	TGCAGCGTGGCCCGGATGAACACTGAAGCTTTCTTT	CSVARMNTEAFF
TRBD2	TRBV20-1	.	TRBJ2-7	TGCAGTGCTCCGACTAGCAGGTACGAGCAGTACTTC	CSAPTSRYEQYF
.	TRBV15	few	TRBJ2-5	TGTGCCACCAGCAGAGGCTCTTACCAAGAGACCCAGTACTTC	CATSRGSYQETQYF
.	TRBV9	few	TRBJ2-5	TGTGCCAGCAGCGCCGGGACGGTGTACCAAGAGACCCAGTACTTC	CASSAGTVYQETQYF
.	TRBV4-3	many	TRBJ2-3	TGCGCCAGCAGCCACGACAGTTCCACAGATACGCAGTATTTT	CASSHDSSTDTQYF
.	TRBV7-3	many	TRBJ2-1	TGTGCCAGCAGCCCCCAGCGGGTTTCCTACAATGAGCAGTTCTTC	CASSPQRVSYNEQFF
TRBD2	TRBV6-1	.	TRBJ2-2	TGTGCCATCATGAGGCGGGAGGGCATCGGGGAGCTGTTTTTT	CAIMRREGIGELFF
.	TRBV11-2	few	TRBJ2-1	TGTGCCAGCAGCGCTCAAAGGGCGATAGAGCAGTTCTTC	CASSAQRAIEQFF
.	TRBV6-2/TRBV6-3	few	TRBJ1-1	TGTGCCAGCAGCCCGGGACACCCGGCGCCTTTCTTT	CASSPGHPAPFF
.	TRBV9	many	TRBJ1-4	TGTGCCAGCAGCCCAGGCGAGGGATTGGATGAAAAACTGTTTTTT	CASSPGEGLDEKLFF
.	TRBV14	few	TRBJ2-1	TGTGCCAGCAGCCAAGCTGCGGGCACTGGTTACTACAATGAGCAGTTCTTC	CASSQAAGTGYYNEQFF
.	TRBV4-3	.	TRBJ2-5	TGCGCCAGCAGCCAAGACCAGGTCGGGGCCCCGGGAGAGACCCAGTACTTC	CASSQDQVGAPGETQYF
.	TRBV24-1	.	TRBJ2-1	TGTGCCACCAGTGATCGTACAGGGAGAAGCTACAATGAGCAGTTCTTC	CATSDRTGRSYNEQFF
.	TRBV20-1	few	TRBJ2-2	TGCAGTGCTAGAGTTTCGCAACCAGGGGCCGGGGAGCTGTTTTTT	CSARVSQPGAGELFF
TRBD2	TRBV6-2/TRBV6-3	.	TRBJ2-1	TGTGCCAGCAGTACGCTAGCGGGAGGGCCCCACAATGAGCAGTTCTTC	CASSTLAGGPHNEQFF
TRBD2	TRBV27	many	TRBJ2-7	TGTGCCAGCAGTAGGACGGGGGGCTCCTACGAGCAGTACTTC	CASSRTGGSYEQYF
TRBD2	TRBV12-3/TRBV12-4	few	TRBJ2-2	TGTGCCAGCAGCCCAGGACTAGCGGGTCTCACCGGGGAGCTGTTTTTT	CASSPGLAGLTGELFF
TRBD1	TRBV4-2	.	TRBJ2-7	TGTGCCAGCAGCCTTAGAAGGACAGGGCCCTACGAGCAGTACTTC	CASSLRRTGPYEQYF
.	TRBV24-1	few	TRBJ1-2	TGTGCCACCAGTGACGGGCCATATGGCTACACCTTC	CATSDGPYGYTF
.	TRBV4-2	.	TRBJ1-1	TGTGCCAGCAGCCCGGGGCTCCTGAGGGAAGCTTTCTTT	CASSPGLLREAFF
.	TRBV6-5	many	TRBJ1-1	TGTGCCAGCAGTTACTCGATTAATGTATGGGGGCCGCGCACTGAAGCTTTCTTT	CASSYSINVWGPRTEAFF
TRBD1	TRBV9	.	TRBJ2-2	TGTGCCAGCAGCCCGAGGACAGGGGACACCGGGGAGCTGTTTTTT	CASSPRTGDTGELFF
.	TRBV19	many	TRBJ1-4	TGTGCCAGTAGTATGTGGGGACAACCAACTAATGAAAAACTGTTTTTT	CASSMWGQPTNEKLFF
TRBD2	TRBV20-1	.	TRBJ2-1	TGCAGTGCTAGAGATTCGCTAGCGGGAGTGGGGGAGCAGTTCTTC	CSARDSLAGVGEQFF
TRBD2	TRBV7-9	.	TRBJ2-7	TGTGCCAGCAGCTTATATAGCGGGAGTACCTACGAGCAGTACTTC	CASSLYSGSTYEQYF
.	TRBV4-3	few	TRBJ2-5	TGCGCCAGCAGCCAAGATAGGCAGGGAGTGGGTGGTGAGACCCAGTACTTC	CASSQDRQGVGGETQYF
.	TRBV12-3/TRBV12-4	.	TRBJ1-5	TGTGCCAGCAGTTTACTTGAGGATCAGCCCCAGCATTTT	CASSLLEDQPQHF
TRBD2	TRBV29-1	.	TRBJ2-7	TGCAGCGTCGCTGGTGTAGCGGGAGGAGTCCACGAGCAGTACTTC	CSVAGVAGGVHEQYF
.	TRBV5-1	.	TRBJ2-2	TGCGCCAGCAGCTTGCCTCTGATCGCTAGAGGAGACACCGGGGAGCTGTTTTTT	CASSLPLIARGDTGELFF
.	TRBV5-5	few	TRBJ1-2	TGTGCCAGCAGCTTGTGGGCAGGCGGGGACTATGGCTACACCTTC	CASSLWAGGDYGYTF
.	TRBV4-1	many	TRBJ2-5	TGCGCCAGCTCCTACGGCTCGTCCAAGAGGGAGACCCAGTACTTC	CASSYGSSKRETQYF
.	TRBV7-1	.	TRBJ2-7	TGTGCCAGCAGCCCCGACTTGGGCGAGCAGTACTTC	CASSPDLGEQYF
.	TRBV4-1	.	TRBJ2-2	TGCGCCAGCAGCCAATTGGGGCTTACCGGGGAGCTGTTTTTT	CASSQLGLTGELFF
.	TRBV29-1	many	TRBJ1-4	TGCAGCGTTGAGGGCAGCTTTGGAGAAAAACTGTTTTTT	CSVEGSFGEKLFF
.	TRBV5-1	.	TRBJ2-6	TGCGCCAGCACCAACAGGACCAACGTCCTGACTTTC	CASTNRTNVLTF
TRBD1	TRBV28	many	TRBJ2-1	TGTGCCAGCAGACCACCGGACAGGCTTTTTAACAATGAGCAGTTCTTC	CASRPPDRLFNNEQFF
TRBD2	TRBV7-2	few	TRBJ2-1	TGTGCCAGCAGCTTTCCGGGACTAGCGGGAGTGGCGCAGTTCTTC	CASSFPGLAGVAQFF
.	TRBV18	.	TRBJ2-3	TGTGCCAGCTCACCACCCCCGACAGATACGCAGTATTTT	CASSPPPTDTQYF
.	TRBV4-3	.	TRBJ2-4	TGCGCCAGCAGCCAAGAGGACATAGCCAAAAACATTCAGTACTTC	CASSQEDIAKNIQYF
.	TRBV28	few	TRBJ1-5	TGTGCCAGCAGTTTATTCGACCGGCCGGGGTTCCAGCATTTT	CASSLFDRPGFQHF
.	TRBV6-4	.	TRBJ2-1	TGTGCCAGCAGTGACTGGTGGAATGAGCAGTTCTTC	CASSDWWNEQFF
TRBD2	TRBV7-2	many	TRBJ2-3	TGTGCCAGCAGCTGGGGGGGGAACACAGATACGCAGTATTTT	CASSWGGNTDTQYF
.	TRBV7-2	few	TRBJ1-1	TGTGCCAGCAGCTTAGCGACTACGAACACTGAAGCTTTCTTT	CASSLATTNTEAFF
.	TRBV28	.	TRBJ2-7	TGTGCCAGCAGTTTCCTGGGAAGTAGGGAGCAGTACTTC	CASSFLGSREQYF
TRBD1	TRBV12-3/TRBV12-4	.	TRBJ1-5	TGTGCCAGCAGTTTAAAGGGGGCCATGAATCAGCCCCAGCATTTT	CASSLKGAMNQPQHF
.	TRBV12-3/TRBV12-4	many	TRBJ2-5	TGTGCCAGCAGTTTGGGTGGCTTCCAAGAGACCCAGTACTTC	CASSLGGFQETQYF
.	TRBV11-2	few	TRBJ1-2	TGTGCCAGCAGATCGGACCGCCTCCTCGGCTACACCTTC	CASRSDRLLGYTF
.	TRBV28	.	TRBJ2-2	TGTGCCAGCAAATGGGGGGCGAACACCGGGGAGCTGTTTTTT	CASKWGANTGELFF